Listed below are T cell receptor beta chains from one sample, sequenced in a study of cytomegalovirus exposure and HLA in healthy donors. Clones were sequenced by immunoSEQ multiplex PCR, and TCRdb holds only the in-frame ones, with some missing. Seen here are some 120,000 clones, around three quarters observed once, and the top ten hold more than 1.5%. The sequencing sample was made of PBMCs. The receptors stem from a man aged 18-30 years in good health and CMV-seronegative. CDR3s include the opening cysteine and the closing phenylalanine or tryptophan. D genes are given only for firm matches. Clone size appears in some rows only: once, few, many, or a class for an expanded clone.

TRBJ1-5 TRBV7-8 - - TGTGCCAGCAGCTTAGGGAGGAATCAGCCCCAGCATTTT CASSLGRNQPQHF
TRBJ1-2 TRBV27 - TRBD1 TGTGCCAGCAGTCAATTCGGGACAGCCATTCACTATGGCTACACCTTC CASSQFGTAIHYGYTF
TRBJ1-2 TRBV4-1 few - TGCGCCAGCAGCCAAGCGGGTAGGGGCTACACCTTC CASSQAGRGYTF
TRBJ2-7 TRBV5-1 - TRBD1 TGCGCCAGCAGCTTGGCCTGGGACAGACGCTACGAGCAGTACTTC CASSLAWDRRYEQYF
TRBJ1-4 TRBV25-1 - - TGTGCCAGCAGTGAACAGGGGTCGTCTTACAAACTGTTTTTT CASSEQGSSYKLFF
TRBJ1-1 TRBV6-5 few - TGTGCCAGCAGTTACTGGAGGGGAAGAAGCACTGAAGCTTTCTTT CASSYWRGRSTEAFF
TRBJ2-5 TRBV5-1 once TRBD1 TGCGCCAGCAGTCGGGACAGGGTGGGGGAGCAGTACTTC CASSRDRVGEQYF
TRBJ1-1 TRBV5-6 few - TGTGCCAGCAGCTTGAGGGGGAACACTGAAGCTTTCTTT CASSLRGNTEAFF
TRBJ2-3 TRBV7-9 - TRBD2 TGTGCCAGCAGCTTAGGTCTGCTAGCGGGATTTGGCACAGATACGCAGTATTTT CASSLGLLAGFGTDTQYF
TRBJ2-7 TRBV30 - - TGTGCCTGGAGTGACACTACTATCTACGAGCAGTACTTC CAWSDTTIYEQYF
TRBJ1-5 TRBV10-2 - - TGCGCCAGCCGGGGGGTCGATGGCAATCAGCCCCAGCATTTT CASRGVDGNQPQHF
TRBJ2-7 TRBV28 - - TGTGCCAGCAGTCTTGTTCGGAGTCTAGCAGGCGTCCAAAGTACCTACGAGCAGTACTTC CASSLVRSLAGVQSTYEQYF
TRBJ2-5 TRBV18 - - TGTGCCAGCTCGGACAGCCAAGAGACCCAGTACTTC CASSDSQETQYF
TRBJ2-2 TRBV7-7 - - TGTGCTAGCAGCTTATCCAGGGCTAACACCGGGGAGCTGTTTTTT CASSLSRANTGELFF
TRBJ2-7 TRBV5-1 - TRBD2 TGCGCCAGCAGCTTGGGGACTAGCGAATTCTACGAGCAGTACTTC CASSLGTSEFYEQYF
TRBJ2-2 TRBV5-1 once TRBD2 TGCGCCAGCAGCGGGACTAGCGGCGGGGACGGGGAGCTGTTTTTT CASSGTSGGDGELFF
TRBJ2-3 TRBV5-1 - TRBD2 TGCGCCAGCAGCTTGAGGTCAGGTTTGACTAGCGGGAGTAAGAGAAGCACAGATACGCAGTATTTT CASSLRSGLTSGSKRSTDTQYF
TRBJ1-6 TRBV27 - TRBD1 TGTGCCAGCAGTTTACAGGGGGCTCCAAATAATTCACCCCTCCACTTT CASSLQGAPNNSPLHF
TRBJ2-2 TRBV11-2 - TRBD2 TGTGCCAGCAGCAGACCGGGACTAGCGGCCTCGGGGACCGGGGAGCTGTTTTTT CASSRPGLAASGTGELFF
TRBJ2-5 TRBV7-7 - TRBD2 TGTGCTAGCAGCCGCGGACTAGCGGGAGTGTCCCAAGAGACCCAGTACTTC CASSRGLAGVSQETQYF
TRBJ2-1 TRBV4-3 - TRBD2 TGCGCCAGCAGCCAAGGTAGCGGGAGGTCCTACAATGAGCAGTTCTTC CASSQGSGRSYNEQFF
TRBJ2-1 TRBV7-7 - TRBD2 TGTGCCAGCAGCTTAATAGCGGGGAACAATGAGCAGTTCTTC CASSLIAGNNEQFF
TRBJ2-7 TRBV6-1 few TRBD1 TGTGCCAGCAGTGAGCGGACAGGGTCGTTTTACTTC CASSERTGSFYF
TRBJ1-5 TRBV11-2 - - TGTGCCAGCGGCTCCGGGGGGGGATCAAGGAGTCAGCCCCAGCATTTT CASGSGGGSRSQPQHF
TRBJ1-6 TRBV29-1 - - TGCAGCGTTGAGACACAACTTGGGTCACCCCTCCACTTT CSVETQLGSPLHF
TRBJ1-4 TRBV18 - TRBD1 TGTGCCAGCTCACCACCCCGGGACAGCGGGCTGTTTTTT CASSPPRDSGLFF
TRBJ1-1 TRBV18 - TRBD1 TGTGCCAGCTCACCACTCTCACAGGGGAGCACTGAAGCTTTCTTT CASSPLSQGSTEAFF
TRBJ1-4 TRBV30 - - TGTGCCTGGAGTTTGACGGGAGATCAAAAACTGTTTTTT CAWSLTGDQKLFF
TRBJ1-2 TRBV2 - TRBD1 TGTGCCTCCACCGGTACAGGGGAATGGCGTGGCTACACCTTC CASTGTGEWRGYTF
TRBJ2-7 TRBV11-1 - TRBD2 TGTGCCAGCAGCGACTGGACTAGCGGGAGCTACGAGCAGTACTTC CASSDWTSGSYEQYF
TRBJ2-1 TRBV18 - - TGTGCCAGCTCACCAAATCAGAGGACTGCCCTAGCGCCCGAGCAGTTCTTC CASSPNQRTALAPEQFF
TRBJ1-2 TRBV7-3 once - TGTGCCAGCAGCTTAACTTGGGCCTCGGATGGCTACACCTTC CASSLTWASDGYTF